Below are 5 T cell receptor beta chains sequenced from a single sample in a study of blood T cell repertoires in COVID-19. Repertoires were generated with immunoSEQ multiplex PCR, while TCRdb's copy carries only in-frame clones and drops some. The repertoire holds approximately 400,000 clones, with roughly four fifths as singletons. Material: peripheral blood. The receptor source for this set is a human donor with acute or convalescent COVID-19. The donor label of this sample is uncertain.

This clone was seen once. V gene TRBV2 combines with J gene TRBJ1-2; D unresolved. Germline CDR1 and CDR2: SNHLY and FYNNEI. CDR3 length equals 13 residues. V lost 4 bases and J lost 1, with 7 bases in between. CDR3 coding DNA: TGTGCCAGCAGTGGGCAGGATAACTATGGCTACACCTTC. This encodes CASSGQDNYGYTF.

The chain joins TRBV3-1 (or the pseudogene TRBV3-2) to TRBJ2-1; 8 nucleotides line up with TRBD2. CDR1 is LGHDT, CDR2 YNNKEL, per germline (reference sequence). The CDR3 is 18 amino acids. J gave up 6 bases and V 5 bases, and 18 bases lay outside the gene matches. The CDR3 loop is CASSGSTGIAGISNEQFF. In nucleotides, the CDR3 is TGTGCCAGCAGCGGCTCGACAGGAATAGCGGGAATTAGCAATGAGCAGTTCTTC.

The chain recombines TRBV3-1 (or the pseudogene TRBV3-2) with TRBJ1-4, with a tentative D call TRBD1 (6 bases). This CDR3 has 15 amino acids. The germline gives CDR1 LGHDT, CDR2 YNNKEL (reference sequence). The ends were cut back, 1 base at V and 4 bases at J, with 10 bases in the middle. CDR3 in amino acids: CASSQVTGFNEKLFF. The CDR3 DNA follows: TGTGCCAGCAGCCAAGTAACAGGGTTTAATGAAAAACTGTTTTTT.

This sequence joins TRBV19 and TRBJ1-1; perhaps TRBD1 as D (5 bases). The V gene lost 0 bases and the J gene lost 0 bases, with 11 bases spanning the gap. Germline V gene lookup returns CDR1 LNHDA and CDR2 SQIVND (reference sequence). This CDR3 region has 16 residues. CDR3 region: CASSIDWGRMNTEAFF. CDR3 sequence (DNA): TGTGCCAGTAGTATAGATTGGGGCAGGATGAACACTGAAGCTTTCTTT.

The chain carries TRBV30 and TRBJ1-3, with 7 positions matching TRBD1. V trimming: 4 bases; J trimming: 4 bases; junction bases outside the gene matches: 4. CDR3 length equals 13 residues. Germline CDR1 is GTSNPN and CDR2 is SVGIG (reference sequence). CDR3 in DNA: TGTGCCTGGACACAGGGGAGAGGAAACACCATATATTTT. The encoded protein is CAWTQGRGNTIYF.